This passage covers 8 T cell receptor beta chains from one sample sequenced in a study of blood T cells in healthy people across ages. For the second PCR, which ran for about 7 to 11 cycles, a sample-barcoded 5' primer and a J-beta primer mix were used. One entry per CDR3 protein results from TCRdb running MiXCR on the 5' RACE reads. The table records 780,000 or so distinct CDR3 sequences, roughly 50% of them present only once. Sequences were obtained from blood. Receptors were obtained from a man aged 35-49 years in good health.

The V and J genes are TRBV27 and TRBJ1-1; D unclear. Trimming took off 4 bases at V and 1 base at J, with 13 bases between the two ends. The CDR3 loop spans 15 amino acids. Looked up from germline, CDR1 is MNHEY and CDR2 is SMNVEV (reference sequence). The CDR3 coding sequence is TGTGCCAGCAGTTCGGAGCGTGTGGGGAACACTGAAGCTTTCTTT. Encoded protein: CASSSERVGNTEAFF.

The J gene is TRBJ1-2, the V gene TRBV20-1; perhaps TRBD1 as D (5 bases). The CDR3 contains 13 residues. Germline assignment: CDR1 DFQATT and CDR2 SNEGSKA (reference sequence). Trimming removed 4 bases at V and 1 base at J, with 10 bases between. The CDR3 coding sequence is TGCAGTGCTACCGACAGCCTTAACTATGGCTACACCTTC. It codes for CSATDSLNYGYTF.

J is TRBJ1-1 and V is TRBV21-1. TRBV21-1 is tagged as a pseudogene. This CDR3 has 14 amino acids. The CDR3 region is CASSKKLSNTEAFF. As DNA, the CDR3 is TGTGCCAGCAGCAAAAAGTTGTCGAACACTGAAGCTTTCTTT.

The rearrangement uses TRBV7-9 and TRBJ2-3; D is possibly TRBD2 (7 bases). V was shortened by 5 bases and J by 5 bases, with 20 bases between the two germline ends. The CDR3 is 16 residues long. CDR1 is SEHNR, CDR2 FQNEAQ, per germline (reference sequence). The CDR3 loop is CASSPHTGGRGDTQYF. Written as DNA, the CDR3 is TGTGCCAGCAGCCCCCATACCGGGGGGCGGGGAGATACGCAGTATTTT.

This chain connects TRBV2 to TRBJ2-1; a weak D match, TRBD1 (5 bases). V lost 4 bases and J 7 bases, leaving 8 bases between the germline ends. This CDR3 is 12 amino acids long. CDR1 and CDR2 from the germline V gene are SNHLY and FYNNEI. The CDR3 DNA reads TGTGCCAGCAGTGTTGACAGAAATGAGCAGTTCTTC. Translating gives CASSVDRNEQFF.

This clonotype occurred once. The rearrangement uses TRBV25-1 and TRBJ2-5; D unresolved. The CDR3 runs 13 residues. V lost 4 bases and J lost 5, with 11 bases in between. Germline values: CDR1 MGHDK, CDR2 SYGVNS. The DNA of the CDR3 is TGTGCCAGCAGTGGCAATACTGGGGAGACCCAGTACTTC. This sequence encodes CASSGNTGETQYF.

This chain links TRBV7-3 with TRBJ2-7; TRBD2 matches 7 bases. The DNA end is more similar to TRBJ2-5, so the J call may be wrong. CDR1 and CDR2 from the germline V gene are SGHTA and FQGTGA. There are 15 residues in the CDR3. This CDR3 is CASSPQASGTETQYF. The CDR3 DNA is TGTGCCAGCAGCCCCCAGGCTAGCGGAACGGAGACCCAGTACTTC.

This chain connects TRBV7-2 to TRBJ2-1; 9 bases are shared with TRBD1. The trim removed 2 bases at V and 8 bases at J, leaving 19 bases unmatched. This CDR3 is 19 amino acids long. Germline-derived CDR1 and CDR2 are SGHTA and FQGNSA. The CDR3, as DNA: TGTGCCAGCAGCTTACAGACAGGGGGGGTTTCATCTCCGTACGATGAGCAGTTCTTC. Translated, it gives CASSLQTGGVSSPYDEQFF. The entire variable domain, with the rest obtained from reference TRBV7-2 and TRBJ2-1, is as follows: GAGVSQSPSNKVTEKGKDVELRCDPISGHTALYWYRQSLGQGLEFLIYFQGNSAPDKSGLPSDRFSAERTGGSVSTLTIQRTQQEDSAVYLCASSLQTGGVSSPYDEQFFGPGTRLTVL.